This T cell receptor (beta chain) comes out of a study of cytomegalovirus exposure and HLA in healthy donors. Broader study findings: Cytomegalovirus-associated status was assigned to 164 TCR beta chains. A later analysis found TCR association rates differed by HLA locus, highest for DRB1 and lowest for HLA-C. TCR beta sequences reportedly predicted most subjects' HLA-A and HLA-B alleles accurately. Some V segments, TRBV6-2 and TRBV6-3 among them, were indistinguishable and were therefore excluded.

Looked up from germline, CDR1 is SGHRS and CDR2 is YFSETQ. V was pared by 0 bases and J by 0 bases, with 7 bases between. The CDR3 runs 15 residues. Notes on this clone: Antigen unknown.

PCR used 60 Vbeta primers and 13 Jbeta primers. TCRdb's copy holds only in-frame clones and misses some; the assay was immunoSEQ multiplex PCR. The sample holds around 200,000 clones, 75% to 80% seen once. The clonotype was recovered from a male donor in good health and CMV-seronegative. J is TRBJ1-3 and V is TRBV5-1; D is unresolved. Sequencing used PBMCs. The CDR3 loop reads CASSLVANSGNTIYF. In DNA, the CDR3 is TGCGCCAGCAGCTTGGTGGCAAACTCTGGAAACACCATATATTTT.